This entry lists 8 T cell receptor beta chains sequenced from one sample in a study of T cells in Graves' hyperthyroidism and ophthalmopathy. Using RNA transcripts as the source, TCR beta CDR3 regions were amplified. The TCR CDR3 first-round RT-PCR relied on the HTBI primer set. TCRdb reprocessed the multiplex PCR reads via MiXCR and lists one record per CDR3 protein. The sample has more than 500,000 distinct CDR3 sequences, around 15% seen once. Input material: blood. The receptors here all came from a woman in her thirties or forties with Graves' hyperthyroidism.

V usage is TRBV5-1 and J usage is TRBJ2-4; D tentatively fits TRBD1 or TRBD2 (5 bases each). Germline V gives CDR1 SGHRS, CDR2 YFSETQ. V lost 3 bases and J lost 8, with 12 bases in between. CDR3 size: 13 residues. The CDR3 loop reads CASSSQVGDIQYF. The CDR3 DNA is TGCGCCAGCAGCTCTCAGGTGGGGGACATTCAGTACTTC.

In this sample, this clonotype turned up a few times. V is TRBV7-9 and J is TRBJ2-1; tentative D call: TRBD1 (5 bases). The CDR3 covers 16 residues. CDR1 is SEHNR, CDR2 FQNEAQ, per germline (reference sequence). The V end was cut by 1 base, the J end by 4 bases, with 14 bases between. The CDR3 coding sequence is TGTGCCAGCAGCTTAGACTGGGGCCGCCTTTACAATGAGCAGTTCTTC. Protein product: CASSLDWGRLYNEQFF.

This clonotype was recorded at least ten times. V gene TRBV28 combines with J gene TRBJ2-1, with 13 bases matching TRBD2. This CDR3 is built from 17 residues. The germline V gene has CDR1 MDHEN and CDR2 SYDVKM. V lost 4 bases, J lost 5 bases, and 8 bases stayed unmatched. CDR3 in amino acids: CASSSFSTSGRNNEQFF. The CDR3 bases are TGTGCCAGCAGTTCCTTCTCGACTAGCGGGAGGAACAATGAGCAGTTCTTC.

This clonotype was recorded at least ten times. The chain links TRBV6-1 to TRBJ1-5; 7 bases fit TRBD1. The CDR3 runs to 16 residues. The germline CDR1 and CDR2 sequences are MNHNS and SASEGT. The V segment lost 2 bases and the J segment 1 base; nucleotides outside the gene matches: 5. CDR3 nucleotide sequence: TGTGCCAGCAGTGAAACGACAGGGCTAAGCAATCAGCCCCAGCATTTT. Protein sequence: CASSETTGLSNQPQHF.

This clonotype was found a few times. The V call is TRBV20-1, the J call TRBJ2-7; 10 bases fit TRBD2. Germline CDR1 reads DFQATT; CDR2 reads SNEGSKA (reference sequence). The CDR3 has 14 amino acids. Germline trimming cut 3 bases from V and 4 bases from J; bases unmatched to any gene: 6. CDR3 region: CSASGSSGSYEQYF. The DNA of the CDR3 is TGCAGTGCTAGTGGATCTAGCGGGAGTTACGAGCAGTACTTC.

Worth noting for this clonotype: The junction and the germline gene differ at one end; a read error may be behind it. The chain combines TRBV6-1 with TRBJ1-6; TRBD1 agrees at 8 bases. CDR1 is MNHNS, CDR2 SASEGT, per germline. The CDR3 has 13 residues. The chain's CDR3 is CVSSPGGDSPLHF. The CDR3 region has the DNA TGTGTCAGCAGCCCAGGGGGCGATTCACCCCTCCACTTT.

In this sample, this clonotype turned up once. The gene calls are TRBV5-6 and TRBJ1-2; no clear D gene. From germline, CDR1 is SGHDT and CDR2 YYEEEE. Trimming left V 0 bases short and J 4 bases short, with 13 bases between. This CDR3 comprises 15 residues. CDR3 nucleotides: TGTGCCAGCAGCTTGGTGGGCAGAACATCCTATGGCTACACCTTC. Translated, it gives CASSLVGRTSYGYTF.

This clonotype has only a few counts. The chain links TRBV6-1 to TRBJ2-1; TRBD2 matches 11 bases. The CDR3 covers 15 residues. The V gene end was trimmed by 8 bases and the J gene end by 0 bases; junction bases not matched to a gene: 3. The germline V gene has CDR1 MNHNS and CDR2 SASEGT. CDR3 loop: CASRLAGISYNEQFF. As DNA, the CDR3 is TGTGCCAGCCGACTAGCGGGAATCTCCTACAATGAGCAGTTCTTC.